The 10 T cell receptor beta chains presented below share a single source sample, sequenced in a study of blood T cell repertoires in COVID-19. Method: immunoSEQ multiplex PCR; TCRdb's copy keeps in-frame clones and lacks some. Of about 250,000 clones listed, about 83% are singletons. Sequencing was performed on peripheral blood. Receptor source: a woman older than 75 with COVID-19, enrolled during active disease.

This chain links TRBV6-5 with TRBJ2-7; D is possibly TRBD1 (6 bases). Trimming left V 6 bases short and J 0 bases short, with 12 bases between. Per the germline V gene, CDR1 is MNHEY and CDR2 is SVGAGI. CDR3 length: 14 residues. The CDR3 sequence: CASSWGRSSYEQYF. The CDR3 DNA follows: TGTGCCAGCAGCTGGGGGCGGAGCTCCTACGAGCAGTACTTC.

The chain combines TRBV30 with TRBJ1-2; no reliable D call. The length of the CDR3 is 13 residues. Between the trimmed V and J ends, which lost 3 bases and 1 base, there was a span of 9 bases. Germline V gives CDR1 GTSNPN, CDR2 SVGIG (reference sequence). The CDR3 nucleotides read TGTGCCTGGAGGTCCCCGGGTAACTATGGCTACACCTTC. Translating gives CAWRSPGNYGYTF. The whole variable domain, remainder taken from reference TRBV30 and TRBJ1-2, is SQTIHQWPATLVQPVGSPLSLECTVEGTSNPNLYWYRQAAGRGLQLLFYSVGIGQISSEVPQNLSASRPQDRQFILSSKKLLLSDSGFYLCAWRSPGNYGYTFGSGTRLTVV.

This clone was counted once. The CDR3 loop reads CASSSEGTNEKLFF. CDR3 coding DNA: TGCGCCAGCAGCTCGGAGGGGACTAATGAAAAACTGTTTTTT. The chain has TRBV5-1 and TRBJ1-4; tentative D call: TRBD1 (5 bases). With 3 bases removed from V and 2 bases from J, the gap between germline ends came to 8 bases. Germline V gene lookup returns CDR1 SGHRS and CDR2 YFSETQ. CDR3 length: 14 amino acids.

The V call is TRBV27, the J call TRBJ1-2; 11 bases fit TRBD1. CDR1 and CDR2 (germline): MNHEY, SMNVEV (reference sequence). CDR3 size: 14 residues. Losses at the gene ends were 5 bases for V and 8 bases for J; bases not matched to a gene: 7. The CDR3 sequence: CASSQPGTGGGYTF. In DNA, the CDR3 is TGTGCCAGCAGTCAACCCGGGACAGGGGGAGGCTACACCTTC.

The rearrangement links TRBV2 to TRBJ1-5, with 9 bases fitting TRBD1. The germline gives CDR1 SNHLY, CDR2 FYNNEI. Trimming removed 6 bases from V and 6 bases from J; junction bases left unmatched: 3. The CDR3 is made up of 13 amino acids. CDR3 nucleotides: TGTGCCAGCAGGGACAGGGGTGGTCAGCCCCAGCATTTT. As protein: CASRDRGGQPQHF.

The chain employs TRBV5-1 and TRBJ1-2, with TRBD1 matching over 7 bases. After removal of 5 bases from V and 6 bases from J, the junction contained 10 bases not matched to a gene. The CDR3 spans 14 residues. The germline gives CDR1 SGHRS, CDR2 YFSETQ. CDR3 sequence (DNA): TGCGCCAGCAGACCCGGGACAGATTTTAATGGCTACACCTTC. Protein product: CASRPGTDFNGYTF. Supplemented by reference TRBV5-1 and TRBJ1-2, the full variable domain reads KAGVTQTPRYLIKTRGQQVTLSCSPISGHRSVSWYQQTPGQGLQFLFEYFSETQRNKGNFPGRFSGRQFSNSRSEMNVSTLELGDSALYLCASRPGTDFNGYTFGSGTRLTVV.

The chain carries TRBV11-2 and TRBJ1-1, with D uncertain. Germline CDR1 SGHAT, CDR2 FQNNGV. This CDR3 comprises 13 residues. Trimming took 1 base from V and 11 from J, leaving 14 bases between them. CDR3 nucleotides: TGTGCCAGCAGCTTAGTCGACGGGGAGCGCGCTTTCTTT. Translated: CASSLVDGERAFF. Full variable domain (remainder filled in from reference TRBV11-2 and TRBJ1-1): EAGVAQSPRYKIIEKRQSVAFWCNPISGHATLYWYQQILGQGPKLLIQFQNNGVVDDSQLPKDRFSAERLKGVDSTLKIQPAKLEDSAVYLCASSLVDGERAFFGQGTRLTVV.

DNA for the CDR3: TGTGCCAGCTCACTCCCGGGAGCGCCGGCCCAGCAGTACGTC. It yields the protein CASSLPGAPAQQYV. J is TRBJ2-7 and V is TRBV18, with a tentative D call TRBD2 (6 bases). This CDR3 spans 14 amino acids. With 4 bases removed from V and 8 bases from J, the gap between germline ends came to 18 bases. In germline, CDR1 is KGHSH, CDR2 LQKENI.

CDR3 sequence: CASSQGPGDTQYF. The CDR3 DNA reads TGTGCCAGCAGCCAAGGGCCGGGGGATACGCAGTATTTT. The gene calls are TRBV3-1 (or the pseudogene TRBV3-2) and TRBJ2-3, with D perhaps matching TRBD2 (5 bases). Trimming took 1 base from V and 6 from J, leaving 8 bases between them. The length of the CDR3 is 13 residues. Germline assignment: CDR1 LGHDT and CDR2 YNNKEL (reference sequence).

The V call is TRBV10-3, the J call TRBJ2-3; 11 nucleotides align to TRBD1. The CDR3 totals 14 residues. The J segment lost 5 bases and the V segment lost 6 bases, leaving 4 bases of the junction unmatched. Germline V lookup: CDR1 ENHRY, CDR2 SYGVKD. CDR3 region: CAISGQGAGDTQYF. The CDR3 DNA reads TGTGCCATCAGCGGACAGGGGGCGGGAGATACGCAGTATTTT.